This TCR beta chain derives from a study of T-cell memory formation after mild COVID-19. This CDR3 is built from 13 residues. Trimming cost V 1 base and J 10 bases, with 12 bases left between them. The germline gives CDR1 SGHTA, CDR2 FQGNSA. TCRdb fed the 5' RACE reads into MiXCR, producing one record per CDR3 protein. The sample lists around 300,000 distinct CDR3 sequences, approximately 19% occurring once. This TCR derives from a man younger than 35 who had mild COVID-19 (a few samples of this study predate the infection). Cell type and time point are not known. Sequenced material: PBMCs or a T cell subset sorted from them (not recorded which). The gene calls are TRBV7-2 and TRBJ2-3; TRBD1 or TRBD2 may be the D gene (5 bases each). The CDR3 sequence: CASSLVRGPAQYF. DNA of the CDR3: TGTGCCAGCAGCTTAGTTCGGGGACCAGCGCAGTATTTT.